The clone carrying this T cell receptor (beta chain) is a singleton in its sample. Its antigen is as yet unknown. This sample includes further DNA sequences coding for the same CDR3. The data originate from a study of shared clonotypes between healthy human individuals. Original processing notes: Junction-only immunoSEQ sequences carried no quality scores, so filtering differed. The table came from immunoSEQ multiplex PCR; TCRdb's copy has only in-frame clones and leaves some out. Clonal size and the V and J genes are those of that table, whereas D and trimming came from the DNA. The data hold over 850,000 clones, with about four fifths observed a single time. Study findings and constraints: The study generally estimated greater richness for naive than memory subsets. Relative to clonotypes present in all four donors, those not shared had lower generation probabilities.

The material sequenced was memory CD4+ T cells from PBMCs. Subset described: CD45RA-negative fraction. The clonotype was recovered from a man between 18 and 29 years old in good health. Some clones in this sample may be carry-over from other donors' samples.

The CDR3 protein is CASSPSGGETQYF. The CDR3 DNA reads TGTGCCAGCAGCCCCTCGGGGGGAGAGACCCAGTACTTC. The V and J genes are TRBV7-2 and TRBJ2-5; 7 positions match TRBD2. The CDR3 covers 13 residues. Germline V gene data show CDR1 as SGHTA and CDR2 as FQGNSA. Germline trimming cut 5 bases from V and 4 bases from J; bases unmatched to any gene: 4.